This paragraph reports one T cell receptor beta chain. TCR cDNA, made by 5'RACE template switching, carried an added universal primer site and UMIs. TCRdb ran MiXCR on the 5' RACE reads and lists one entry per CDR3 protein. The sample includes 150,000 to 200,000 distinct CDR3 sequences, approximately 11% of them seen just once. The data stem from a study of T cells after yellow fever vaccination. Deletions cut 0 bases from V and 2 bases from J, with 11 bases between. The germline gives CDR1 MGHRA, CDR2 YSYEKL. The CDR3 has 16 amino acids. The source material was CD8+ T cells sorted from PBMCs, sampled 15 days after the yellow fever booster vaccination. This rearrangement joins TRBV4-1 to TRBJ1-5; D ambiguous. The TCR originated in a man aged 18 to 30 who received the YFV17D yellow fever vaccine. CDR3 bases: TGCGCCAGCAGCCAAGAAGCGTGGTGGGGCAATCAGCCCCAGCATTTT. Its translation is CASSQEAWWGNQPQHF.